This note documents a single TCR beta chain sequence. The antigen this receptor binds is unknown. Base quality data are lacking; no much larger clone is found one base away. The library was produced with the immunoSEQ multiplex PCR assay. Rearranged TCR beta chain sequences were amplified using the hsTCRB Kit according to the manufacturer's protocol. TCRB libraries were sequenced on an Illumina MiSeq. Per the source publication's procedure: Demultiplexing, trimming and gene mapping were performed with the kit vendor's proprietary platform. TCRdb took over this immuneACCESS table, retaining in-frame rearrangements with V and J assigned. Such tables are incomplete; in checked studies, under half of the missing clones stem from an unresolved V gene, and the remainder is unexplained. That table furnishes V, J and clone size, whereas the DNA furnished D and trimming. The table for this sample lists 35,000 to 50,000 clones; roughly 92% of them were counted only once. The ten largest clones take up about 2.3% of the sample.

The data were obtained in a study of a mutant IDH1 vaccine in newly diagnosed glioma (dated by TCRdb to the early 2020s). In terms of the full investigation: Vaccination started 4-6 weeks after radiotherapy alone, or was given together with temozolomide cycles in the groups whose treatment included chemotherapy. Of the 25 to 40 patients who were treated, about 60% were male and 37.5% were female, and the mean age was approximately 40 years. Before enrollment, patients had received standard therapy of radiotherapy alone, temozolomide alone, or radiochemotherapy with temozolomide; most received the combination. The week-35 safety follow-up was designated visit V12, and the week-47 end of study was designated visit V13. Peripheral blood was drawn at six visits: V03 (baseline), V05, V07, V10, V12 and V13. For exploratory analyses, about 25 treated patients had longitudinal TCRB deep sequencing done wherever samples were available. The research as a whole found: It was noted by the authors that analyses of patient blood samples could not be reproduced owing to sample limitations. PBMC samples for TCRB deep sequencing were selected based on availability. Immune responses induced by the vaccine were seen in around 94% of patients across multiple MHC alleles. Pseudoprogression seemed to be unrelated to changes in the top peripheral T cell clonotypes found by TCRB sequencing.

This specimen's time point label, interpreted: week 35, safety follow-up. Every vaccine dose consisted of 300 ug of a 20-mer mutant IDH1 peptide in Montanide, administered subcutaneously together with topical imiquimod. Patients were given eight vaccinations, in weeks 1, 3, 5, 7, 11, 15, 19 and 23, which matched visits V03 through V10. Newly diagnosed WHO grade 3 or 4 IDH1-mutant astrocytomas showing loss of nuclear ATRX were present in the donors. The samples were drawn from NOA16, a multicentre, single-arm, open-label phase I trial in Germany that tested a mutant IDH1 peptide vaccine in humans for the first time. Genomic DNA for TCRB sequencing was isolated from EDTA blood with the DNeasy Blood and Tissue Kit. The CDR3 numbers 19 residues from cysteine through phenylalanine. The sequence is cut down to CDR3 DNA, 57 bases in frame from base 1. V lost 0 bases and J lost 3 bases; the stretch between them is 23 bases long. CDR1 and CDR2 were assigned from the germline V gene as MGHRA and YSYEKL.

The sequence was obtained from a man aged 45-65 years with glioma. Recombination linked TRBV4-1 to TRBJ1-1; TRBD1 could be the D gene, as 5 bases match. This specimen was PBMCs, taken from a glioma patient whose treatment included an IDH1 peptide vaccine. The CDR3 region reads CASSQDSIYGKQADTEAFF. The DNA sequence is as follows: TGCGCCAGCAGCCAAGATAGTATCTACGGTAAACAGGCGGACACTGAAGCTTTCTTT.